These 2 T cell receptor beta chains share one sample of origin, sequenced in a study of blood T cell repertoires in COVID-19 (dated by TCRdb to about 2020). Libraries were constructed by the immunoSEQ multiplex PCR assay. What TCRdb holds here is the immuneACCESS table cut down to in-frame rearrangements. Part of the clones is not present; checked against another copy, under half of the missing clones reflect an unresolved V gene, and the others are unexplained. Across this sample there are roughly 87,000 clones, with 60% to 80% seen only once. The leading ten clones occupy around 4% of the sample. The sequenced sample consisted of peripheral blood. Receptors originate from a woman aged 45-60 years with acute or convalescent COVID-19.

The V and J genes are TRBV10-3 and TRBJ2-1, with D possibly matching TRBD2 (6 bases). Trimming stripped 8 bases from V and 4 bases from J, with 6 bases between. Germline V CDR1 and CDR2: ENHRY, SYGVKD. The CDR3 runs to 11 residues. The CDR3 sequence is CAIGTYNEQFF. CDR3 bases: TGTGCCATCGGGACTTACAATGAGCAGTTCTTC.

The chain employs TRBV29-1 and TRBJ2-6; 9 bases are a match to TRBD1. Germline trimming cut 0 bases from V and 2 bases from J; bases unmatched to any gene: 11. The CDR3 length is 19 residues. Germline V gene sequence: CDR1 SQVTM, CDR2 ANQGSEA. The CDR3 here is CSVEDPRTGDSAGANVLTF. Written as DNA, the CDR3 is TGCAGCGTTGAAGATCCGAGGACAGGGGATTCTGCTGGGGCCAACGTCCTGACTTTC. Based on the CDR3 plus reference TRBV29-1 and TRBJ2-6, the full variable domain is SAVISQKPSRDICQRGTSLTIQCQVDSQVTMMFWYRQQPGQSLTLIATANQGSEATYESGFVIDKFPISRPNLTFSTLTVSNMSPEDSSIYLCSVEDPRTGDSAGANVLTFGAGSRLTVL.